This TCR beta chain was captured in a study of response to subunit inactivated influenza vaccine. Findings and limits, study-wide: The authors suggested that every seasonal influenza vaccination recruits few new T cells.

MiXCR, run by TCRdb on the RT-PCR reads, gives a single entry per CDR3 protein. The sample shows about 310,000 distinct CDR3 sequences, 20% to 25% of them seen only once. A word on this clonotype: Its specificity is not known.

V lost 4 bases and J 4 bases, leaving 8 bases between the germline ends. Germline V gene sequence: CDR1 DFQATT, CDR2 SNEGSKA (reference sequence). CDR3 length: 12 residues. The V and J genes are TRBV20-1 and TRBJ2-1; no definite D call. Here the sequenced sample was PBMCs from blood, taken about 20 months after vaccination. The TCR sequence derives from a man aged 45-69 years who received an inactivated influenza vaccine. The CDR3 spells CSATAAYNEQFF. The CDR3 DNA is TGCAGTGCTACTGCGGCGTACAATGAGCAGTTCTTC.